Listed here are 8 T cell receptor beta chains from one sample, sequenced in a study of shared clonotypes between healthy human individuals. The table came from immunoSEQ multiplex PCR; TCRdb's copy has only in-frame clones and leaves some out. Of roughly 1,500,000 clones in the sample, less than 99% were seen once. The sample consisted of naive CD4+ T cells sorted from blood. Noted subset: CD45RA+ positively selected. The receptor source for this set is a man aged 25-40 years in good health.

V usage is TRBV5-6 and J usage is TRBJ2-2; 13 bases are a match to TRBD2. The germline V gene has CDR1 SGHDT and CDR2 YYEEEE. The length of the CDR3 is 14 residues. With 4 bases clipped from V and 10 bases from J, the junction kept 4 bases outside the gene matches. CDR3 in amino acids: CASSIGLAGVELFF. The CDR3 DNA reads TGTGCCAGCAGCATCGGACTAGCGGGAGTGGAGCTGTTTTTT.

The V gene is TRBV7-9, the J gene TRBJ2-2, with unresolved D. This CDR3 region has 16 residues. Germline V gene lookup returns CDR1 SEHNR and CDR2 FQNEAQ (reference sequence). The V and J ends lost 5 bases and 6 bases respectively, with 19 bases between them. The CDR3: CASSPTKDRSPGELFF. CDR3 in DNA: TGTGCCAGCAGCCCCACGAAGGATCGGTCCCCCGGGGAGCTGTTTTTT.

The chain uses TRBV7-6 and TRBJ1-1; D unclear. With 7 bases removed from V and 1 base from J, the gap between germline ends came to 13 bases. Germline V gives CDR1 SGHVS, CDR2 FNYEAQ. This CDR3 spans 14 amino acids. CDR3 loop: CASTESPANTEAFF. The CDR3 coding sequence is TGTGCCAGCACCGAGTCCCCAGCGAACACTGAAGCTTTCTTT.

The V call is TRBV5-1, the J call TRBJ2-1; 7 bases agree with TRBD2. The CDR3 spans 20 residues. Looked up from germline, CDR1 is SGHRS and CDR2 is YFSETQ. The V segment lost 0 bases and the J segment 0 bases; nucleotides outside the gene matches: 15. Here the CDR3 DNA reads TGCGCCAGCAGCTTGGGCAGGGAGGGAACTAGCGCCAACTCCTACAATGAGCAGTTCTTC. Its translation: CASSLGREGTSANSYNEQFF.

V and J are TRBV19 and TRBJ2-3; 7 nucleotides agree with TRBD2. The CDR3 is made up of 15 amino acids. Looked up from germline, CDR1 is LNHDA and CDR2 is SQIVND (reference sequence). Trimming cost V 6 bases and J 0 bases; bases outside gene matches: 6. The CDR3, as DNA: TGTGCCAGTAGGTTCGCGGGAGCAAGCACAGATACGCAGTATTTT. Residues: CASRFAGASTDTQYF.

The chain links TRBV7-2 to TRBJ1-2, with D possibly matching TRBD1 (6 bases). Germline V gene lookup returns CDR1 SGHTA and CDR2 FQGNSA. CDR3 length: 14 amino acids. The V end was cut by 1 base, the J end by 2 bases, with 8 bases between. CDR3 sequence (DNA): TGTGCCAGCAGCTTAGAGGACAGAAACTATGGCTACACCTTC. Protein sequence: CASSLEDRNYGYTF.

This chain uses TRBV7-9 with TRBJ2-7; possibly TRBD1 or TRBD2 for D (5 bases each). The germline CDR1 and CDR2 sequences are SEHNR and FQNEAQ (reference sequence). The ends were cut back, 5 bases at V and 1 base at J, with 15 bases in the middle. This CDR3 comprises 15 residues. Here the CDR3 reads CASSRGGMESYEQYF. The CDR3 DNA reads as TGTGCCAGCAGCCGTGGGGGAATGGAATCCTACGAGCAGTACTTC.

The CDR3: CASSYSGLIYNEQFF. CDR3 DNA: TGTGCCAGCAGTTACTCCGGACTAATCTACAATGAGCAGTTCTTC. This sequence joins TRBV6-5 and TRBJ2-1; perhaps TRBD2 as D (6 bases). Germline V gives CDR1 MNHEY, CDR2 SVGAGI. V lost 0 bases, J lost 3 bases, and 9 bases lay in between. The CDR3 is 15 amino acids.